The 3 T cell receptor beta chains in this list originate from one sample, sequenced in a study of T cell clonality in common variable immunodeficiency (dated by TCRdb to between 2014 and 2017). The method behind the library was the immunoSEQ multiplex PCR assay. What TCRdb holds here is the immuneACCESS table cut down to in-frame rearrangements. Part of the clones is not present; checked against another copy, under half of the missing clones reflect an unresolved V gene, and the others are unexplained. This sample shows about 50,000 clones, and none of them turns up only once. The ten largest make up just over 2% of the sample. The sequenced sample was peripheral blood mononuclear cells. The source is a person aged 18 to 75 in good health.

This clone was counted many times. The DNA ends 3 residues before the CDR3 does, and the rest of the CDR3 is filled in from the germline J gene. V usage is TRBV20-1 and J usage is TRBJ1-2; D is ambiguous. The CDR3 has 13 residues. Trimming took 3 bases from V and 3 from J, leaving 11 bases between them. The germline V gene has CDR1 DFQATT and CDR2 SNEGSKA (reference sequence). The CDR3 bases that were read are TGCAGTGCTAGCGCGGATTTGGACTATGGC. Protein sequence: CSASADLDYG. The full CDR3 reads CSASADLDYGYTF.

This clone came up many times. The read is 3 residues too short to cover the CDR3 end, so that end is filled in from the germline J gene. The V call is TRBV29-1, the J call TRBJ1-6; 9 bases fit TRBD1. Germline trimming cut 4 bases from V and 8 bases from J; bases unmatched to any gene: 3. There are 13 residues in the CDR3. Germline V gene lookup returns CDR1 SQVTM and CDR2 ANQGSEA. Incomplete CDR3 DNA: TGCAGCGTTGGGGACAGGGAATATTCACCC. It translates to CSVGDREYSP. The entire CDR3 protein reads CSVGDREYSPLHF.

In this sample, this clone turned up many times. The sequenced CDR3 bases are TGCAGTGCTACCCAACTCTCTGGTAGCGGGGGGCTTTGGAATGAG. Translating gives CSATQLSGSGGLWNE. The CDR3 in full is CSATQLSGSGGLWNEQFF. The V and J genes are TRBV20-1 and TRBJ2-1; 10 bases are a match to TRBD2. From the germline J gene comes the end of the CDR3, since the read stops 3 residues before it. The germline V gene has CDR1 DFQATT and CDR2 SNEGSKA (reference sequence). The CDR3 is 18 amino acids. After removal of 4 bases from V and 7 bases from J, the junction contained 19 bases not matched to a gene.